Listed below are T cell receptor beta chains from one sample, sequenced in a study of T cells after yellow fever vaccination. MiXCR, applied by TCRdb to the 5' RACE reads, yields one record per CDR3 protein. The sample consists of 620,000 or so distinct CDR3 sequences, more than 9% of them appearing once. The sequences come from PBMCs, collected on the day of the yellow fever booster vaccination. The receptors here all came from a man younger than 40 who received the YFV17D yellow fever vaccine. Each CDR3 is given with its conserved first and last residue. Fields, in order: J gene, D gene, V gene, clone size, CDR3 DNA, CDR3 protein. D genes are given only for firm matches. Not all rows give a size; the values are once, few, many and, for expanded clones, a class.

TRBJ2-7 | TRBD2 | TRBV7-3 | . | TGTGCCAGCAGCCTATCGGGAGGATTTAGCTACGAGCAGTACTTC | CASSLSGGFSYEQYF
TRBJ2-7 | . | TRBV2 | few | TGTGCCAGCAGCCAAATGAACGAGCAGTACTTC | CASSQMNEQYF
TRBJ2-5 | . | TRBV12-3/TRBV12-4 | few | TGTGCCAGCAGTTTATTGGCGGTTGGGTACAGGCAGCAAGAGACCCAGTACTTC | CASSLLAVGYRQQETQYF
TRBJ1-1 | . | TRBV12-3/TRBV12-4 | few | TGTGCCAGCAGCCCCACAGGGTCTAACACTGAAGCTTTCTTT | CASSPTGSNTEAFF
TRBJ2-3 | . | TRBV30 | . | TGTGCCTGGAGTGTCTGGGGGACCCTCCCGGAGGCAGATACGCAGTATTTT | CAWSVWGTLPEADTQYF
TRBJ1-3 | . | TRBV20-1 | few | TGCAGTGCTCCTCGACCGGGGGAGGGAAACACCATATATTTT | CSAPRPGEGNTIYF
TRBJ1-2 | . | TRBV12-3/TRBV12-4 | few | TGTGCCAGCAGCCGCGACAACCTCTATGGCTACACCTTC | CASSRDNLYGYTF
TRBJ2-7 | . | TRBV5-1 | many | TGCGCCAGCAGCGAGGCCGGGACCGCGCAGTACTTC | CASSEAGTAQYF
TRBJ2-7 | TRBD1 | TRBV19 | few | TGTGCCAGTAGTATAATCGGGACAGGAGGGCAGCAGTACTTC | CASSIIGTGGQQYF
TRBJ2-1 | . | TRBV7-2 | few | TGTGCCAGCAGCGGCCGGGGCCCTAATGAGCAGTTCTTC | CASSGRGPNEQFF
TRBJ2-2 | TRBD2 | TRBV11-3 | . | TGTGCCAGCAGCTCCCGGACTAGCGAATTACACACCGGGGAGCTGTTTTTT | CASSSRTSELHTGELFF
TRBJ2-4 | TRBD1 | TRBV10-3 | . | TGTGCCATCAGTGATCGAGGACAGGTTAAAAACATTCAGTACTTC | CAISDRGQVKNIQYF
TRBJ2-1 | TRBD2 | TRBV5-1 | . | TGCGCCAGCAGCCCACTAGCGGGTATTAATGAGCAGTTCTTC | CASSPLAGINEQFF
TRBJ2-1 | TRBD2 | TRBV7-9 | few | TGTGCCAGCAGCTTCCTGACTAGCGGGAGTGGCTATGAGCAGTTCTTC | CASSFLTSGSGYEQFF
TRBJ1-1 | TRBD1 | TRBV20-1 | few | TGCAGTGCTGGGGGACAGGCGGTTGAAGCTTTCTTT | CSAGGQAVEAFF
TRBJ2-4 | . | TRBV18 | few | TGTGCCAGCTCTCCACGGGACGGAACTCAGTACTTC | CASSPRDGTQYF
TRBJ2-7 | TRBD2 | TRBV20-1 | . | TGCAGTGCTAGCGGAGAGGGACTAGCCTACGAGCAGTACTTC | CSASGEGLAYEQYF
TRBJ2-3 | . | TRBV24-1 | few | TGTGCCACCAGTGACCCTTTAATAGCAGATACGCAGTATTTT | CATSDPLIADTQYF
TRBJ1-2 | . | TRBV10-3 | few | TGTGCCATCAATACAGGTGTAACACTGTATGGCTACACCTTC | CAINTGVTLYGYTF
TRBJ2-2 | . | TRBV29-1 | few | TGCAGCGTCACCCGGCCGAACACCGGGGAGCTGTTTTTT | CSVTRPNTGELFF
TRBJ1-5 | TRBD1 | TRBV11-2 | . | TGTGCCAGCAGCTTAGGACAGGGGGATTTGTTATTGAGCAATCAGCCCCAGCATTTT | CASSLGQGDLLLSNQPQHF
TRBJ1-5 | . | TRBV7-2 | . | TGTGCCAGCAGCCCTGGCAGCACCCATAGCAATCAGCCCCAGCATTTT | CASSPGSTHSNQPQHF
TRBJ1-2 | . | TRBV10-3 | . | TGTGCCAAGAAGGACATGGAGATCTATGGCTACACCTTC | CAKKDMEIYGYTF
TRBJ2-7 | TRBD1 | TRBV4-3 | . | TGCGCCAGCAGCCCTGGGACAGCGCTCTACGAGCAGTACTTC | CASSPGTALYEQYF
TRBJ1-6 | TRBD1 | TRBV20-1 | few | TGCTGTGCTAGAGACGGACAGGCAGTTGTGAATTCACCCCTCCACTTT | CCARDGQAVVNSPLHF
TRBJ2-1 | . | TRBV10-3 | few | TGTGCCATGGCGACCTTTTACAATGAGCAGTTCTTC | CAMATFYNEQFF
TRBJ1-5 | . | TRBV7-9 | few | TGTGCCAGCGCTAGGACAGAAGATCAGCCCCAGCATTTT | CASARTEDQPQHF
TRBJ2-3 | TRBD2 | TRBV4-3 | . | TGCGCCAGCAGCCAAGAACGTAGCGGGAGGGCCCAAGATACGCAGTATTTT | CASSQERSGRAQDTQYF